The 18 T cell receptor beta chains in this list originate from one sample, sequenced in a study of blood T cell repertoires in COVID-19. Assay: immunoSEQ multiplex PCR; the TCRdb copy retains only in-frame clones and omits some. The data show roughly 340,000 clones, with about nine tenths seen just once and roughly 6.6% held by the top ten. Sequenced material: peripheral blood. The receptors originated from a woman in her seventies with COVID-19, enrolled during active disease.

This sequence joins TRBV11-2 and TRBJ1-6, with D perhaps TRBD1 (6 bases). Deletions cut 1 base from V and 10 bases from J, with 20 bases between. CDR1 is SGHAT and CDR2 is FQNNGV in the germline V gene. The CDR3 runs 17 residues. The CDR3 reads CASSLVRGGTYQSPLHF. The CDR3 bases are TGTGCCAGCAGCTTAGTAAGGGGGGGGACATACCAATCACCCCTCCACTTT. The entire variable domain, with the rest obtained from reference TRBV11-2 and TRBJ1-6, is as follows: EAGVAQSPRYKIIEKRQSVAFWCNPISGHATLYWYQQILGQGPKLLIQFQNNGVVDDSQLPKDRFSAERLKGVDSTLKIQPAKLEDSAVYLCASSLVRGGTYQSPLHFGNGTRLTVT.

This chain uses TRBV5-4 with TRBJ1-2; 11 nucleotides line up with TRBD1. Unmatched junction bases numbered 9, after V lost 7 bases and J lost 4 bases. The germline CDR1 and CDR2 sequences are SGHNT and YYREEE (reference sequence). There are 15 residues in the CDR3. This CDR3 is CASRLDRGRSYGYTF. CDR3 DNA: TGTGCCAGCCGTCTGGACAGGGGGCGCAGCTATGGCTACACCTTC.

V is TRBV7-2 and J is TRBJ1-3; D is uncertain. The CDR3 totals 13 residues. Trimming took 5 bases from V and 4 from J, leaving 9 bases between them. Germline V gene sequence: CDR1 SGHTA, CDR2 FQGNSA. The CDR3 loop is CASSGIQGNTIYF. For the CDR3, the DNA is TGTGCCAGCAGCGGAATACAGGGAAACACCATATATTTT.

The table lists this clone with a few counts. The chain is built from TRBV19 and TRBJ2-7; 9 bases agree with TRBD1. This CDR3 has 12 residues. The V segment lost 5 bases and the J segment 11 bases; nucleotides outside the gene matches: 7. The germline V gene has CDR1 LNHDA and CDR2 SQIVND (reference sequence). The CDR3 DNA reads TGTGCCAGTAGTGGGAGTGGACAGGGGAAGTACTTC. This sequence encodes CASSGSGQGKYF.

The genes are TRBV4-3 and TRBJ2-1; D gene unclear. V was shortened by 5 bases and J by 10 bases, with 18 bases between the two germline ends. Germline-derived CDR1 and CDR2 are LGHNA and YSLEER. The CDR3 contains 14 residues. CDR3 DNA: TGCGCCAGCAGCGAAAGAGGAGAATGGAAGGAGCAGTTCTTC. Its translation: CASSERGEWKEQFF.

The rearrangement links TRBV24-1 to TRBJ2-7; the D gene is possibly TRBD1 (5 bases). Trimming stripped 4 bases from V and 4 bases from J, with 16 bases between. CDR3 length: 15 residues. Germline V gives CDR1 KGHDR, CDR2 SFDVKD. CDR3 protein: CATSDPTVDSYEQYF. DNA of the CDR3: TGTGCCACCAGTGACCCTACAGTTGACAGTTACGAGCAGTACTTC.

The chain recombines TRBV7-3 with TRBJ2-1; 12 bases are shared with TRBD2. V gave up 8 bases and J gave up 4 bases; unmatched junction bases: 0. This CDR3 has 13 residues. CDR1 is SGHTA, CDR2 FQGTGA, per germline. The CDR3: CASGLAGYNEQFF. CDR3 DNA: TGTGCCAGCGGACTAGCGGGGTACAATGAGCAGTTCTTC.

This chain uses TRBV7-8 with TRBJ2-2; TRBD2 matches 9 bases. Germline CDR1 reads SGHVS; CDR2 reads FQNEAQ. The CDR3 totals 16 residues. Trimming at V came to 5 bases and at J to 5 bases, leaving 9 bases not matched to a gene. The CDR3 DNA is TGTGCCAGCAGCCGACGGACTAGCGTAGGGACCGGGGAGCTGTTTTTT. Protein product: CASSRRTSVGTGELFF. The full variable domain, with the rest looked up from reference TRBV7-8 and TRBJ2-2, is GAGVSQSPRYKVAKRGQDVALRCDPISGHVSLFWYQQALGQGPEFLTYFQNEAQLDKSGLPSDRFFAERPEGSVSTLKIQRTQQEDSAVYLCASSRRTSVGTGELFFGEGSRLTVL.

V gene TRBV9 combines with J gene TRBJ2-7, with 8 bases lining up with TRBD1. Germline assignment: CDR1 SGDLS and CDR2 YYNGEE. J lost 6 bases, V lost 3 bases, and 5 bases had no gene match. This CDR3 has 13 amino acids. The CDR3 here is CASSADRGSEQYF. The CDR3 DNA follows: TGTGCCAGCAGCGCAGACAGGGGATCCGAGCAGTACTTC.

Written as DNA, the CDR3 is TGCGCCAGCAGCTTCTTCGGGGTAAAAGAGACCCAGTACTTC. Translated: CASSFFGVKETQYF. The gene calls are TRBV5-1 and TRBJ2-5; a weak D match, TRBD2 (5 bases). The V end was cut by 2 bases, the J end by 3 bases, with 11 bases between. Germline CDR1 and CDR2: SGHRS and YFSETQ. The CDR3 is 14 amino acids.

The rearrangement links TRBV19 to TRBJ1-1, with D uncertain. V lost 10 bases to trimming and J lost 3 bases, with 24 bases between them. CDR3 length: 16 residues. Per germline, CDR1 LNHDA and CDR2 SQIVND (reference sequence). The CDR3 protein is CAIINTGYLSDTEAFF. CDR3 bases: TGTGCCATTATTAATACTGGGTATTTAAGCGACACTGAAGCTTTCTTT.

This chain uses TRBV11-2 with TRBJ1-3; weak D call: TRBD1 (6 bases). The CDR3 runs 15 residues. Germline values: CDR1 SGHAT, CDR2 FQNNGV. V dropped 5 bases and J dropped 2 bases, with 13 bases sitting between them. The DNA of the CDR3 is TGTGCCAGCAGCCGACAGGCCAACACTGGAAACACCATATATTTT. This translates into CASSRQANTGNTIYF.

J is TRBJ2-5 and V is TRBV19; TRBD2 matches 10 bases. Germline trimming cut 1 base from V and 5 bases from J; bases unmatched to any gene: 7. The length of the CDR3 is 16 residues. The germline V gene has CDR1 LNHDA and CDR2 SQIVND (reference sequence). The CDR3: CASSIVVAGGPETQYF. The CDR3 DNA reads TGTGCCAGTAGTATAGTAGTAGCGGGGGGACCGGAGACCCAGTACTTC.

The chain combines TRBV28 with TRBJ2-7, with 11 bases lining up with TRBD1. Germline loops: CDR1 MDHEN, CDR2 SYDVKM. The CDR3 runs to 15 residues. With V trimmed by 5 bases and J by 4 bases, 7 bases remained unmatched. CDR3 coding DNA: TGTGCCAGCAGTGCCTCCGGGACAGGGGGTTACGAGCAGTACTTC. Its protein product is CASSASGTGGYEQYF.

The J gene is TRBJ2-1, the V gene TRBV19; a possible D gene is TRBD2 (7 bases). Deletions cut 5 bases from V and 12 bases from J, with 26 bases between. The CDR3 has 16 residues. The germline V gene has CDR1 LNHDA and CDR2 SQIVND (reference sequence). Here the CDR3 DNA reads TGTGCCAGTAGTTCTCCCGGGGGGCCCCCGGGAGTGGGGCAGTTCTTC. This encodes CASSSPGGPPGVGQFF.

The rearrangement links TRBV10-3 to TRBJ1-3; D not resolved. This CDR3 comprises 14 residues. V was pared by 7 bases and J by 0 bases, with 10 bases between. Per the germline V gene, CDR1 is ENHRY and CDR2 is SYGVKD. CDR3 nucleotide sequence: TGTGCCATCACCCCACTCTCCTCTGGAAACACCATATATTTT. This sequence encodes CAITPLSSGNTIYF.

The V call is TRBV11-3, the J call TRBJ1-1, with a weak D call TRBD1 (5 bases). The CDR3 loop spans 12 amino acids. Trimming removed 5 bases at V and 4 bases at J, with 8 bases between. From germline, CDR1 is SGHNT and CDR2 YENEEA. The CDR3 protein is CASSEGATEAFF. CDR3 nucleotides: TGTGCCAGCAGCGAAGGGGCCACTGAAGCTTTCTTT.

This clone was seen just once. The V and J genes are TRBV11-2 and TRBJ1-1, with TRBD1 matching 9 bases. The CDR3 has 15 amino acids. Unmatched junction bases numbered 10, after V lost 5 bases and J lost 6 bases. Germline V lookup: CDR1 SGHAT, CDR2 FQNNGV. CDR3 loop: CASSANRGQLAEAFF. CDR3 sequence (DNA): TGTGCCAGCAGCGCCAACAGGGGGCAGTTGGCTGAAGCTTTCTTT.